A selection of T cell receptor beta chains follows, all from one sample in a study of a mutant IDH1 vaccine in newly diagnosed glioma. Clones were read by immunoSEQ multiplex PCR, and TCRdb kept only the in-frame ones, dropping some. This table holds about 98,000 clones, around 90% found once. Source: PBMCs, taken from a glioma patient treated with radiotherapy, temozolomide or both. Source of these receptors: a woman between 50 and 59 years old with glioma. Both conserved end residues are part of each CDR3. The order of the fields is clone size, D gene, J gene, V gene, CDR3 DNA, CDR3 protein. D genes are given only for firm matches. Clone size appears in some rows only: once, few, many, or a class for an expanded clone.

NA | TRBD1 | TRBJ1-5 | TRBV19 | TGTGCCAGTAGCAGACAGGGGGTTGGCAATCAGCCCCAGCATTTT | CASSRQGVGNQPQHF
NA | TRBD2 | TRBJ2-7 | TRBV18 | TGTGCCAGCTCACCACCGGGACTAGCGGGAGGGACCTACGAGCAGTACTTC | CASSPPGLAGGTYEQYF
NA | TRBD1 | TRBJ1-2 | TRBV29-1 | TGCAGCGTTTCTTGGGACAGGGATCCTGGCTACACCTTC | CSVSWDRDPGYTF
NA | NA | TRBJ2-1 | TRBV5-8 | TGTGCCAGCAGCTTGTGGCTCGGCACCCCGAGGGACAATGAGCAGTTCTTC | CASSLWLGTPRDNEQFF
NA | NA | TRBJ2-3 | TRBV5-1 | TGCGCCAGCAACCCGGGAGTAGGAGATACGCAGTATTTT | CASNPGVGDTQYF
NA | NA | TRBJ2-1 | TRBV7-6 | TGTGCCAGCAGCCCCGGCCAGCGGTTTTCCTACAATGAGCAGTTCTTC | CASSPGQRFSYNEQFF
once | NA | TRBJ1-2 | TRBV27 | TGTGCCAGCAAGGAGAGGGGCGGCTATGGCTACACCTTC | CASKERGGYGYTF
NA | NA | TRBJ1-1 | TRBV10-1 | TGCGCCAGCAGTGCCAGACAAATGAACACTGAAGCTTTCTTT | CASSARQMNTEAFF
NA | TRBD1 | TRBJ2-7 | TRBV5-1 | TGCGCCAGCAGCCCGACAGGGGAACTCTACGAGCAGTACTTC | CASSPTGELYEQYF
NA | NA | TRBJ2-3 | TRBV30 | TGTGCCTGGAGTTGGGGGAGGACCACAGATACGCAGTATTTT | CAWSWGRTTDTQYF
NA | NA | TRBJ2-7 | TRBV28 | TGTGCCAGCAATTCCTGGGGGCTAGGGGCTAGAGAGCAGTACTTC | CASNSWGLGAREQYF
NA | NA | TRBJ1-1 | TRBV27 | TGTGCCAGCAGTCCCTCTAAGGGAGACCGGAACACTGAAGCTTTCTTT | CASSPSKGDRNTEAFF
NA | TRBD1 | TRBJ2-7 | TRBV28 | TGTGCCAGCAGTGGAGGGGGACAGGGGTCCCACGAGCAGTACTTC | CASSGGGQGSHEQYF
NA | NA | TRBJ2-7 | TRBV14 | TGTGCCAGCAGCCAAGGCTTGGGAATCGGTGAGCAGTACTTC | CASSQGLGIGEQYF
NA | TRBD2 | TRBJ2-3 | TRBV18 | TGTGCCAGCTCACCGGGCCTAGCGGGAGTGGGGACAGATACGCAGTATTTT | CASSPGLAGVGTDTQYF
NA | NA | TRBJ2-1 | TRBV7-8 | TGTGCCAGCAGCTTAGAGGCGGACAATGAGCAGTTCTTC | CASSLEADNEQFF
NA | TRBD1 | TRBJ1-2 | TRBV10-3 | TGTGCCATCAGAGCGGGACAGGAGGGCTACACCTTC | CAIRAGQEGYTF
NA | NA | TRBJ1-1 | TRBV6-5 | TGTGCCAGCAGTGAGGTGTTGGGGAGTACTGAAGCTTTCTTT | CASSEVLGSTEAFF
NA | NA | TRBJ2-5 | TRBV7-3 | TGTGCCAGCAGTAGAGGAGGGGAACCCCAAGAGACCCAGTACTTC | CASSRGGEPQETQYF
NA | NA | TRBJ2-2 | TRBV21-1 | TGTGCCAGCAGCACTGGACAGGGAACGAACACCGGGGAGCTGTTTTTT | CASSTGQGTNTGELFF
NA | NA | TRBJ2-7 | TRBV6-1 | TGTGCCAGCAGCGGGTCACCGGCCTACGAGCAGTACTTC | CASSGSPAYEQYF
NA | NA | TRBJ1-2 | TRBV10-3 | TGTGCCATCAGTGAGTCGCCGGGAAGGGGGAACTATGGCTACACCTTC | CAISESPGRGNYGYTF
NA | NA | TRBJ2-5 | TRBV18 | TGTGCCAGCTCACCACGGGGGGATCAAGAGACCCAGTACTTC | CASSPRGDQETQYF
few | NA | TRBJ1-6 | TRBV6-1 | TGTGCCAGCAGTGAAAACTGGGTCTCAAATTCACCCCTCCACTTT | CASSENWVSNSPLHF
NA | TRBD2 | TRBJ2-7 | TRBV7-9 | TGTGCCAGCAGCTCCCCGACTAGCGTTGGAACCTACGAGCAGTACTTC | CASSSPTSVGTYEQYF
NA | TRBD2 | TRBJ2-1 | TRBV10-3 | TGTGCCATCAGTGAGGTAAGAAGGGCTAGCGGGACCTACAATGAGCAGTTCTTC | CAISEVRRASGTYNEQFF
NA | NA | TRBJ2-1 | TRBV7-9 | TGTGCCAGCAGCTTCCGGCGGGGCACTTACAATGAGCAGTTCTTC | CASSFRRGTYNEQFF
NA | TRBD1 | TRBJ1-2 | TRBV6-4 | TGTGCCAGCAGTGACCTCCCGGGACAGGGTTCGTCTTATGGCTACACCTTC | CASSDLPGQGSSYGYTF
NA | TRBD2 | TRBJ2-7 | TRBV28 | TGTGCCAGCAGTAGGGCTTCTAGCGGGTCCTACGAGCAGTACTTC | CASSRASSGSYEQYF
NA | NA | TRBJ1-1 | TRBV5-1 | TGCGCCAGCAGCCTATATGAGGGGCCGGGCACTGAAGCTTTCTTT | CASSLYEGPGTEAFF
few | NA | TRBJ2-7 | TRBV5-1 | TGCGCCAGCAGCCCGGACAGCGACGAGCAGTACTTC | CASSPDSDEQYF
NA | NA | TRBJ2-3 | TRBV13 | TGTGCCAGCAGGTATAGCACAGATACGCAGTATTTT | CASRYSTDTQYF
NA | TRBD1 | TRBJ1-5 | TRBV6-6 | TGTGCCAGCACTACACAGGGGGCGAATCAGCCCCAGCATTTT | CASTTQGANQPQHF
NA | NA | TRBJ2-1 | TRBV10-3 | TGTGCCATCAGTGAGGGACCCCGCTACAATGAGCAGTTCTTC | CAISEGPRYNEQFF
NA | NA | TRBJ2-7 | TRBV6-1 | TGTGCCAGCAGCCCCGGGACATCCGGCTCCTACGAGCAGTACTTC | CASSPGTSGSYEQYF
NA | TRBD1 | TRBJ2-1 | TRBV30 | TGTGCCTGGAGCCAGGGGGCGCGAAATGAGCAGTTCTTC | CAWSQGARNEQFF
NA | TRBD2 | TRBJ2-5 | TRBV5-1 | TGCGCCAGCAGCTTCCAAGGGACTAGCGGGATGGAGACCCAGTACTTC | CASSFQGTSGMETQYF
NA | TRBD1 | TRBJ1-6 | TRBV30 | TGTGCCTGGAGCCGAACGTGGACAGGCATCCAACCCCTCCACTTT | CAWSRTWTGIQPLHF
NA | NA | TRBJ2-2 | TRBV7-9 | TGTGCCAGCAGCTTCGGTCAGGCGAACACCGGGGAGCTGTTTTTT | CASSFGQANTGELFF
NA | TRBD1 | TRBJ2-7 | TRBV5-6 | TGTGCCAGCAGCCCGGACAGGGCCCACGAGCAGTACTTC | CASSPDRAHEQYF
NA | TRBD1 | TRBJ1-2 | TRBV2 | TGTGCCAGCAGGCGACAGGGAGAAGGCTACACCTTC | CASRRQGEGYTF
NA | NA | TRBJ2-3 | TRBV7-9 | TGTGCCAGCAGCTTAGTGTTCGGCTTCACAGATACGCAGTATTTT | CASSLVFGFTDTQYF
NA | NA | TRBJ2-2 | TRBV9 | TGTGCCAGCAGACAGGTTCCGAACACCGGGGAGCTGTTTTTT | CASRQVPNTGELFF
NA | NA | TRBJ2-5 | TRBV30 | TGTGCCTGGGGAAGGGGTCAAAGACAAGAGACCCAGTACTTC | CAWGRGQRQETQYF
NA | NA | TRBJ1-1 | TRBV27 | TGTGCCAGCAGTCCGAATCCGGGACCGGGACCATTGGGAGCTTTCTTT | CASSPNPGPGPLGAFF
once | NA | TRBJ1-2 | TRBV30 | TGTGCCTGGGACATCCAGAGGGGCGACTATGGCTACACCTTC | CAWDIQRGDYGYTF
NA | NA | TRBJ2-2 | TRBV7-9 | TGTGCCAGCAGCTTAGCGTTGTTCGGGGAGCTGTTTTTT | CASSLALFGELFF
NA | NA | TRBJ2-5 | TRBV5-4 | TGTGCCAGCAGCTTGGCAGGGCTTCAAGAGACCCAGTACTTC | CASSLAGLQETQYF
once | TRBD2 | TRBJ2-1 | TRBV6-6 | TGTGCCAGCAGTATCGCTAGCGGGAGCTACAATGAGCAGTTCTTC | CASSIASGSYNEQFF
NA | NA | TRBJ2-7 | TRBV7-6 | TGTGCCAGCAGTCCCGGGACGGATTACGAGCAGTACTTC | CASSPGTDYEQYF
NA | NA | TRBJ2-6 | TRBV19 | TGTGCCAGTAGTATGGGGTCTGGGGCCAACGTCCTGACTTTC | CASSMGSGANVLTF
NA | NA | TRBJ1-2 | TRBV29-1 | TGCAGCGCGGTGGGGGAAGACGGCTACACCTTC | CSAVGEDGYTF
NA | TRBD1 | TRBJ1-2 | TRBV29-1 | TGCAGCGTTGATCAGGTCGGACAGGGCTATGGCTACACCTTC | CSVDQVGQGYGYTF